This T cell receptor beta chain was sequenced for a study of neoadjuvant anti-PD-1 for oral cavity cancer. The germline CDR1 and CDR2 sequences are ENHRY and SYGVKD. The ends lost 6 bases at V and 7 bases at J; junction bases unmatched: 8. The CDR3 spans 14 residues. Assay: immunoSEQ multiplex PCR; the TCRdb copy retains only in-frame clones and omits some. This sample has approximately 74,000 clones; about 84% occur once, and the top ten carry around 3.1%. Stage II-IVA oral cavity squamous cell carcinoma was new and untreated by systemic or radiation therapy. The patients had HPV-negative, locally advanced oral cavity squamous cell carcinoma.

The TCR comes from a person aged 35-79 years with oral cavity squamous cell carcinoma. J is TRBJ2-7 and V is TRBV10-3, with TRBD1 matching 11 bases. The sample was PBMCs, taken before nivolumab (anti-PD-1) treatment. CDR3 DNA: TGTGCCATCAGACTGGGACAGGGGGTGGGTGAGCAGTACTTC. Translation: CAIRLGQGVGEQYF.